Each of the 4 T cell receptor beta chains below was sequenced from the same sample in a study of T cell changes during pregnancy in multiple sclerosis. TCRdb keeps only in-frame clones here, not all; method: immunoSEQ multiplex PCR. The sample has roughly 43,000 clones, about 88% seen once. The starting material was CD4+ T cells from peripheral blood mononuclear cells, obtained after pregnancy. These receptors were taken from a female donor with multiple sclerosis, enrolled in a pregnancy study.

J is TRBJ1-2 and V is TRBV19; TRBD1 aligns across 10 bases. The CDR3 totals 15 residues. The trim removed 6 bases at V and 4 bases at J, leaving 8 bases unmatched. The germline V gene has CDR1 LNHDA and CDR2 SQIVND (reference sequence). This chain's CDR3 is CASRVTGGFVYGYTF. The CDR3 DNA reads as TGTGCCAGTAGGGTGACAGGGGGCTTCGTCTATGGCTACACCTTC. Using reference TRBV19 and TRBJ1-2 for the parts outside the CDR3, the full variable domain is DGGITQSPKYLFRKEGQNVTLSCEQNLNHDAMYWYRQDPGQGLRLIYYSQIVNDFQKGDIAEGYSVSREKKESFPLTVTSAQKNPTAFYLCASRVTGGFVYGYTFGSGTRLTVV.

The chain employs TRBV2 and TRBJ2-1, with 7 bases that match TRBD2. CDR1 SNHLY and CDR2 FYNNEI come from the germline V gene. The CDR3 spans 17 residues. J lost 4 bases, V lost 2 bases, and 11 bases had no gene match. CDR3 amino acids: CASSEFGPGTTYNEQFF. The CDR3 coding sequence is TGTGCCAGCAGTGAATTTGGCCCCGGGACTACATACAATGAGCAGTTCTTC.

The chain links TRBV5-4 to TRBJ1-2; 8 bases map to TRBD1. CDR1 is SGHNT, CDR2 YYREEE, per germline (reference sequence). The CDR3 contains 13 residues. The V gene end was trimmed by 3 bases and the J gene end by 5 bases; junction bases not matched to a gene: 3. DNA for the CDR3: TGTGCCAGCAGCTCGCAGGGGGCTTATGGCTACACCTTC. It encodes CASSSQGAYGYTF.

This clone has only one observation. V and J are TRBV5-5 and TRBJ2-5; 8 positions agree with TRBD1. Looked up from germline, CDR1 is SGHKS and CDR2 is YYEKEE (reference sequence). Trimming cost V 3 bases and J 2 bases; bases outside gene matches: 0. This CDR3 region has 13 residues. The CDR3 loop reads CASSWTGQETQYF. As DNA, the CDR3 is TGTGCCAGCAGCTGGACAGGGCAAGAGACCCAGTACTTC.